This passage covers 15 T cell receptor beta chains from one sample sequenced in a study of blood T cell repertoires in COVID-19. The repertoire was sequenced with immunoSEQ multiplex PCR; TCRdb's copy has only in-frame clones and lacks some. This sample yields some 150,000 clones, of which 80% are seen a single time; approximately 0.5% belongs to the top ten. The sequencing input was peripheral blood. These receptors all stem from a man in his 60s with acute or convalescent COVID-19.

The gene calls are TRBV15 and TRBJ2-7, with TRBD1 matching over 11 bases. V shed 3 bases and J 3 bases; nucleotides not matched to a gene: 4. Per germline, CDR1 LNHNV and CDR2 YYDKDF (reference sequence). The CDR3 consists of 15 residues. The CDR3 sequence: CATSSSGTGGYEQYF. The CDR3 coding sequence is TGTGCCACCAGCAGTTCAGGGACAGGGGGCTACGAGCAGTACTTC.

This rearrangement joins TRBV28 to TRBJ1-6; TRBD1 matches 9 bases. From germline, CDR1 is MDHEN and CDR2 SYDVKM. Trimming cost V 3 bases and J 2 bases; bases outside gene matches: 5. This CDR3 comprises 17 residues. The CDR3 nucleotides are TGTGCCAGCAGTTTCCGAAACAGGGGGCCCTATAATTCACCCCTCCACTTT. Protein: CASSFRNRGPYNSPLHF.

In its sample, this clone was seen once. This chain uses TRBV28 with TRBJ1-4, with TRBD1 identical over 9 bases. This CDR3 has 15 residues. CDR1 is MDHEN, CDR2 SYDVKM, per germline. V lost 6 bases to trimming and J lost 5 bases; unmatched junction nucleotides: 7. Here the CDR3 DNA reads TGTGCCAGCAGCCCTCGGGACAGGGCCAATGAAAAACTGTTTTTT. Amino acids: CASSPRDRANEKLFF.

J is TRBJ2-7 and V is TRBV5-4; possibly TRBD1 for D (6 bases). Per the germline V gene, CDR1 is SGHNT and CDR2 is YYREEE (reference sequence). Trimming cost V 0 bases and J 0 bases, with 10 bases left between them. The CDR3 is 15 amino acids. CDR3 in DNA: TGTGCCAGCAGCTTGGGACAGGTTAGCTCCTACGAGCAGTACTTC. Residues: CASSLGQVSSYEQYF.

This chain connects TRBV18 to TRBJ2-1, with D uncertain. From germline, CDR1 is KGHSH and CDR2 LQKENI. Trimming cost V 5 bases and J 0 bases, with 17 bases left between them. The CDR3 is 17 amino acids. This CDR3 reads CASSVSSQVSSYNEQFF. CDR3 DNA: TGTGCCAGCTCAGTTTCTTCGCAGGTCAGCTCCTACAATGAGCAGTTCTTC.

The count of this clone is one. The genes are TRBV3-1 (or the pseudogene TRBV3-2) and TRBJ2-5; D gene unclear. With 0 bases removed from V and 5 bases from J, the gap between germline ends came to 7 bases. The germline gives CDR1 LGHDT, CDR2 YNNKEL (reference sequence). CDR3 length: 13 amino acids. In DNA, the CDR3 is TGTGCCAGCAGCCAAGATCTTGTCGAGACCCAGTACTTC. Protein: CASSQDLVETQYF.

V gene TRBV4-2 combines with J gene TRBJ2-1; D is unresolved. Germline CDR1 LGHNA, CDR2 YNFKEQ. V was shortened by 0 bases and J by 8 bases, with 17 bases between the two germline ends. This CDR3 spans 16 amino acids. CDR3 sequence (DNA): TGTGCCAGCAGCCAAGAAGGTGGCGGAGTTCCCTATGAGCAGTTCTTC. Amino acid sequence: CASSQEGGGVPYEQFF.

The V and J genes are TRBV5-5 and TRBJ2-3; TRBD1 aligns across 9 bases. The trim removed 4 bases at V and 0 bases at J, leaving 12 bases unmatched. Germline V gene lookup returns CDR1 SGHKS and CDR2 YYEKEE (reference sequence). The CDR3 has 18 residues. As DNA, the CDR3 is TGTGCCAGCAGCGGGGGGACAGGGCGCCTAACTAGCACAGATACGCAGTATTTT. This translates into CASSGGTGRLTSTDTQYF.

CDR3 protein: CASRAGGLRLTGELFF. The CDR3 region has the DNA TGTGCCAGCAGAGCGGGGGGGCTTCGGTTGACCGGGGAGCTGTTTTTT. The gene calls are TRBV2 and TRBJ2-2, with 10 bases matching TRBD2. The CDR3 consists of 16 residues. Germline V gives CDR1 SNHLY, CDR2 FYNNEI. J lost 5 bases, V lost 6 bases, and 9 bases had no gene match. The full variable domain, its missing parts supplied by reference TRBV2 and TRBJ2-2, is EPEVTQTPSHQVTQMGQEVILRCVPISNHLYFYWYRQILGQKVEFLVSFYNNEISEKSEIFDDQFSVERPDGSNFTLKIRSTKLEDSAMYFCASRAGGLRLTGELFFGEGSRLTVL.

The V call is TRBV4-1, the J call TRBJ1-1; no firm D call. Germline V CDR1 and CDR2: MGHRA, YSYEKL. V gave up 3 bases and J gave up 0 bases, with 8 bases separating them. This CDR3 has 14 residues. CDR3 sequence: CASSHDNLNTEAFF. The DNA of the CDR3 is TGCGCCAGCAGCCATGATAACTTGAACACTGAAGCTTTCTTT.

V gene TRBV27 combines with J gene TRBJ1-4; D remains ambiguous. The germline V gene has CDR1 MNHEY and CDR2 SMNVEV (reference sequence). The CDR3 totals 13 residues. Between the trimmed V and J ends, which lost 2 bases and 5 bases, there was a span of 6 bases. The CDR3, as DNA: TGTGCCAGCAGTTTAGCCCGGAATGAAAAACTGTTTTTT. Translated: CASSLARNEKLFF.

The chain couples TRBV30 to TRBJ2-2; 14 bases align to TRBD2. J gave up 6 bases and V 5 bases, and 17 bases lay outside the gene matches. Germline V gene sequence: CDR1 GTSNPN, CDR2 SVGIG (reference sequence). This CDR3 comprises 19 residues. The CDR3 here is CAWGPSTSGRAREAGELFF. The DNA for the CDR3 is TGTGCCTGGGGACCTTCGACTAGCGGGAGGGCCAGGGAGGCCGGGGAGCTGTTTTTT.

The chain joins TRBV2 to TRBJ1-2; a possible D gene is TRBD1 (6 bases). V dropped 3 bases and J dropped 8 bases, with 19 bases sitting between them. This CDR3 region has 15 residues. From germline, CDR1 is SNHLY and CDR2 FYNNEI. The CDR3 reads CASSELTTGLKGYTF. The DNA for the CDR3 is TGTGCCAGCAGTGAGCTAACCACAGGGTTGAAAGGCTACACCTTC.

The rearrangement links TRBV6-1 to TRBJ1-1; no clear D gene. V was shortened by 2 bases and J by 1 base, with 8 bases between the two germline ends. The CDR3 length is 14 residues. The V gene's germline CDR1 is MNHNS and CDR2 SASEGT. The CDR3 protein is CASSELPRNTEAFF. For the CDR3, the DNA is TGTGCCAGCAGTGAACTTCCGAGGAACACTGAAGCTTTCTTT.

This chain joins TRBV3-1 (or the pseudogene TRBV3-2) and TRBJ1-4; TRBD1 matches at 8 bases. Trimming removed 4 bases from V and 7 bases from J; junction bases left unmatched: 5. This CDR3 is built from 14 residues. Germline CDR1 is LGHDT and CDR2 is YNNKEL (reference sequence). DNA for the CDR3: TGTGCCAGCAGCCCAGGGGGCGCGGGTGAAAAACTGTTTTTT. It specifies CASSPGGAGEKLFF.